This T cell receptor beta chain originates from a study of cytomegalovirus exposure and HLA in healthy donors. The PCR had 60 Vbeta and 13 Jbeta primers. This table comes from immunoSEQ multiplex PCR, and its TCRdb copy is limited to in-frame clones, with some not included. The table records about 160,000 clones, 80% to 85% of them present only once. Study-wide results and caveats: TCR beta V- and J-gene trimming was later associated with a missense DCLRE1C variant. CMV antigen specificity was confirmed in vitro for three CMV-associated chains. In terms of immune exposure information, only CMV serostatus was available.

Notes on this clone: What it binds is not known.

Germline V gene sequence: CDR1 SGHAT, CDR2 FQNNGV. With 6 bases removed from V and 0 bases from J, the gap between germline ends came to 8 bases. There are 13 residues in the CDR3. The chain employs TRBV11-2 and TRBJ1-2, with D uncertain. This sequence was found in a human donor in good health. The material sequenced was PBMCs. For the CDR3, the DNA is TGTGCCAGCAGTAGAGGGCCTAACTATGGCTACACCTTC. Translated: CASSRGPNYGYTF.